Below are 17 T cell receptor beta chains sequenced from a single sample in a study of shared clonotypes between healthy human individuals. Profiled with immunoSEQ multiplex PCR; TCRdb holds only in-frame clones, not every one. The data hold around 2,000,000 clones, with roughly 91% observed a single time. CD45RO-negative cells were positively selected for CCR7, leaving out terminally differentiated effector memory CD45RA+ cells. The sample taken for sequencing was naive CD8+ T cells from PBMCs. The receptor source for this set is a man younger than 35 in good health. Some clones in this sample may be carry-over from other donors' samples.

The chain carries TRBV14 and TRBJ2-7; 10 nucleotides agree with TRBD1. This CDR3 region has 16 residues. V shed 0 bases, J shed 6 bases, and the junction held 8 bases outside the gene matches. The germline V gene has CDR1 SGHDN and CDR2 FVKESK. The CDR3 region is CASSQDRDRGRIEQYF. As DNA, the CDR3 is TGTGCCAGCAGCCAAGATCGAGACAGGGGGCGCATCGAGCAGTACTTC.

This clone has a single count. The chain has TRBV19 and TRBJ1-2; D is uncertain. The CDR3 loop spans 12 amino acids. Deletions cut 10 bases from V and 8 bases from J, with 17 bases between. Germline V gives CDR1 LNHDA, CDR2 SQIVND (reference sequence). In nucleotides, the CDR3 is TGTGCCACCCGGGTCCTGTATCGGGGCTACACCTTC. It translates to CATRVLYRGYTF.

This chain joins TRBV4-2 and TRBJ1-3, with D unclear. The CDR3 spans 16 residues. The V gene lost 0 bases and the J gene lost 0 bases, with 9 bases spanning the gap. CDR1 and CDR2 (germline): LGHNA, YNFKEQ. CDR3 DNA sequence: TGTGCCAGCAGCCAAGATCGAGTGTACTCTGGAAACACCATATATTTT. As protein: CASSQDRVYSGNTIYF.

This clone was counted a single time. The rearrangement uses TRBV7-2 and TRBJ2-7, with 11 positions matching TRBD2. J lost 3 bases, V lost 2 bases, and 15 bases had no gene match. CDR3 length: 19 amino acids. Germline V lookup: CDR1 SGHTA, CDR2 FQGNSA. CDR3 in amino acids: CASSLPTSGSSLGRYEQYF. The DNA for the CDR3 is TGTGCCAGCAGCTTACCCACTAGCGGGAGTTCTCTCGGTCGCTACGAGCAGTACTTC.

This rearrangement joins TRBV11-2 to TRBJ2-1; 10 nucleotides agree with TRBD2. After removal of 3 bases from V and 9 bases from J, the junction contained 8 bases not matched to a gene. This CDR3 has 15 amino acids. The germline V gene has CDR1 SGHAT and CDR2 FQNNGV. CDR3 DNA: TGTGCCAGCAGCTTTGCTAGCGGGAGTTATTTTGAGCAGTTCTTC. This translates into CASSFASGSYFEQFF.

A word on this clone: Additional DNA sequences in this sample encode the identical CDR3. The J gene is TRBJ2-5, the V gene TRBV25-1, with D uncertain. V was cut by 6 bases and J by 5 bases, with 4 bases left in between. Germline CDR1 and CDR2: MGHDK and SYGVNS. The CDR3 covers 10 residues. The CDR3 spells CASRGETQYF. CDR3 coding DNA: TGTGCCAGCAGGGGGGAGACCCAGTACTTC.

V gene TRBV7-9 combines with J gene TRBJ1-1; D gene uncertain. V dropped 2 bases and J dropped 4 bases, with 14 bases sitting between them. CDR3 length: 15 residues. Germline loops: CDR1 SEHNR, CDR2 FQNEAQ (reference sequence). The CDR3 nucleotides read TGTGCCAGCAGCTTAACGGGTTGGGGAGGCACTGAAGCTTTCTTT. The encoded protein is CASSLTGWGGTEAFF.

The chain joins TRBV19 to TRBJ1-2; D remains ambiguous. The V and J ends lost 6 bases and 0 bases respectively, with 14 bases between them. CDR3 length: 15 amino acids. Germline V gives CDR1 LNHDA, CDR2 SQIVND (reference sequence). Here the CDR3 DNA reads TGTGCCAGTAGCATCGATGGCAGCTCTAACTATGGCTACACCTTC. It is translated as CASSIDGSSNYGYTF.

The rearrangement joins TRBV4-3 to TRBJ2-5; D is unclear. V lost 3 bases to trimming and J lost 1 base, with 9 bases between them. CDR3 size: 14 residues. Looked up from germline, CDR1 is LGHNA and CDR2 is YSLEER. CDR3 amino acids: CASSQGWAQETQYF. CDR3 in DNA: TGCGCCAGCAGCCAGGGGTGGGCCCAAGAGACCCAGTACTTC.

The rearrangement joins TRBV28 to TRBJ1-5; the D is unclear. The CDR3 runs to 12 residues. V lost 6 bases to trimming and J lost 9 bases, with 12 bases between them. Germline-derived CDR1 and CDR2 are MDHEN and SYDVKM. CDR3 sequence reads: CASRARSSPQHF. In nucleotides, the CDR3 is TGTGCCAGCAGGGCCCGGAGCTCGCCCCAGCATTTT. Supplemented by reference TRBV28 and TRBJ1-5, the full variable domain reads DVKVTQSSRYLVKRTGEKVFLECVQDMDHENMFWYRQDPGLGLRLIYFSYDVKMKEKGDIPEGYSVSREKKERFSLILESASTNQTSMYLCASRARSSPQHFGDGTRLSIL.

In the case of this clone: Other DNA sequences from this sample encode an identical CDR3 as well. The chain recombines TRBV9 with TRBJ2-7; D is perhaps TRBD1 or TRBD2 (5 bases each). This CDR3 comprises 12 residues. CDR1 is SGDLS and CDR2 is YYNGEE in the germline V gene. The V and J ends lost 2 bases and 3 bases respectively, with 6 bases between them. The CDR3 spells CASSVGDYEQYF. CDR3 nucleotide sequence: TGTGCCAGCAGCGTGGGGGACTACGAGCAGTACTTC.

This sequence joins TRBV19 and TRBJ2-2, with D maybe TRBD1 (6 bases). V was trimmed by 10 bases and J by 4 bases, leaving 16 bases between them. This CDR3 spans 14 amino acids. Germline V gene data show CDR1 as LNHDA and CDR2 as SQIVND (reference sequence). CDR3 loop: CATGWGQGTGELFF. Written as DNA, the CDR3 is TGTGCCACTGGGTGGGGGCAAGGCACCGGGGAGCTGTTTTTT.

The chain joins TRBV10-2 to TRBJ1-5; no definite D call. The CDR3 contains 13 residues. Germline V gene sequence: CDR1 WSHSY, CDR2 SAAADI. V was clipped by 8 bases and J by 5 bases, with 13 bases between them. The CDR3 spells CASRETDYQPQHF. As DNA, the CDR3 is TGCGCCAGCCGGGAAACAGACTATCAGCCCCAGCATTTT.

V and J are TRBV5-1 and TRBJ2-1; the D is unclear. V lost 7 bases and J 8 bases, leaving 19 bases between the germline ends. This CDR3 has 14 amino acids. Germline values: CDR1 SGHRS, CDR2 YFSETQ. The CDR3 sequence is CASLYGPRLHEQFF. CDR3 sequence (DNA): TGCGCCAGCTTATACGGCCCTCGTTTGCATGAGCAGTTCTTC.

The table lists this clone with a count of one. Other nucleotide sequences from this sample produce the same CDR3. This CDR3 reads CASSLGRADTQYF. The CDR3 DNA reads as TGTGCCAGCAGCCTCGGAAGGGCAGATACGCAGTATTTT. The chain has TRBV27 and TRBJ2-3; D not certain. This CDR3 is built from 13 residues. Germline V CDR1 and CDR2: MNHEY, SMNVEV (reference sequence). The germline V and J ends were trimmed by 6 bases and 4 bases, with 11 bases remaining between them.

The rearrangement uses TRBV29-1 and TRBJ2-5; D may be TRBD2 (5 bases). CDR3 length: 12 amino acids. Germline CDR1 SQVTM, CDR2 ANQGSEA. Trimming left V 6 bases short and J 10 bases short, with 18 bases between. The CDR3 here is CSVPSLGSGQYF. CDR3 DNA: TGCAGCGTCCCCTCGCTGGGGAGCGGCCAGTACTTC.

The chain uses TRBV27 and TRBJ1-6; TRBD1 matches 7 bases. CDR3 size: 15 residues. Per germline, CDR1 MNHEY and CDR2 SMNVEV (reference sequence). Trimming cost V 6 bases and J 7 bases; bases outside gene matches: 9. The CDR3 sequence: CASRTVQGINSPLHF. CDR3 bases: TGTGCCAGCAGAACGGTACAGGGGATCAATTCACCCCTCCACTTT.